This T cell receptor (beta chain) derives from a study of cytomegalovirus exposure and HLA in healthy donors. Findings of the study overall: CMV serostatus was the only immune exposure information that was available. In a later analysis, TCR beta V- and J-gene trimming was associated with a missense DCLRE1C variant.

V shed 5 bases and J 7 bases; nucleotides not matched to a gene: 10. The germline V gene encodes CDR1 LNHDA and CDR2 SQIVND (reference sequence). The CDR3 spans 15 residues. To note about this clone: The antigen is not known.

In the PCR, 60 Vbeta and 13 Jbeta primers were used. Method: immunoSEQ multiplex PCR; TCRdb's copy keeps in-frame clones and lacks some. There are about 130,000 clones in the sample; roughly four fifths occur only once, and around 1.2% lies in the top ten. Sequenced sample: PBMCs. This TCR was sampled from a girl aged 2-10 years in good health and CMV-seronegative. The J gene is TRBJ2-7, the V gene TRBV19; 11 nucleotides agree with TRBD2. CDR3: CASSELAGAYGEQYF. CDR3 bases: TGTGCCAGTAGTGAACTAGCGGGAGCGTATGGGGAGCAGTACTTC.